This entry lists 7 T cell receptor beta chains sequenced from one sample in a study of Ad26.COV2.S vaccination and SARS-CoV-2 variants. Produced via immunoSEQ multiplex PCR; TCRdb's table is partial and in-frame only. This sample has a few hundred thousand clones, with about 83% found just once. Treatment reported: around 19 received Ad26.COV2.S at low or high dose, single or two shots; a few received placebo; per-sample allocation not given. On day 63 after the first injection, vaccine and placebo recipients gave samples. Material: peripheral blood, obtained in a trial of Ad26.COV2.S vaccine versus placebo. The receptors derive from a person aged 18-60 years who received the Ad26.COV2.S COVID-19 vaccine or a placebo.

This clone was counted once. This sequence joins TRBV19 and TRBJ1-1; 8 bases are a match to TRBD1. The length of the CDR3 is 15 residues. Germline values: CDR1 LNHDA, CDR2 SQIVND (reference sequence). Germline trimming cut 5 bases from V and 1 base from J; bases unmatched to any gene: 6. The CDR3 region has the DNA TGTGCCAGTAGTGAAACAGGGGGAGAGAACACTGAAGCTTTCTTT. It encodes CASSETGGENTEAFF.

The chain joins TRBV6-5 to TRBJ2-3; D is uncertain. With 4 bases removed from V and 0 bases from J, the gap between germline ends came to 8 bases. The germline V gene encodes CDR1 MNHEY and CDR2 SVGAGI. The CDR3 is 14 amino acids. CDR3 in amino acids: CASSLKASTDTQYF. The CDR3 DNA reads as TGTGCCAGCAGTTTGAAGGCTAGCACAGATACGCAGTATTTT.

J is TRBJ1-5 and V is TRBV4-3; 11 bases match TRBD1. The CDR3 runs 15 residues. Germline V gene lookup returns CDR1 LGHNA and CDR2 YSLEER. The V segment lost 1 base and the J segment 7 bases; nucleotides outside the gene matches: 3. The CDR3 sequence: CASSQGTGGEQPQHF. The CDR3 DNA reads TGCGCCAGCAGCCAAGGGACAGGGGGCGAACAGCCCCAGCATTTT.

This sequence joins TRBV18 and TRBJ2-1; TRBD2 agrees at 8 bases. The CDR3 is made up of 13 amino acids. The J segment lost 10 bases and the V segment lost 3 bases, leaving 5 bases of the junction unmatched. Germline V gives CDR1 KGHSH, CDR2 LQKENI. The CDR3 region has the DNA TGTGCCAGCTCACCGTCGGTAGCGGGAGAGCAGTTCTTC. Translation: CASSPSVAGEQFF. Complete variable domain (other parts from reference TRBV18 and TRBJ2-1): NAGVMQNPRHLVRRRGQEARLRCSPMKGHSHVYWYRQLPEEGLKFMVYLQKENIIDESGMPKERFSAEFPKEGPSILRIQQVVRGDSAAYFCASSPSVAGEQFFGPGTRLTVL.

The chain employs TRBV18 and TRBJ2-7; 8 bases line up with TRBD1. The V segment lost 4 bases and the J segment 2 bases; nucleotides outside the gene matches: 4. The length of the CDR3 is 14 residues. Germline CDR1 is KGHSH and CDR2 is LQKENI. In nucleotides, the CDR3 is TGTGCCAGCTCACGAGGACAGGGTCCCTACGAGCAGTACTTC. Its translation: CASSRGQGPYEQYF.

The CDR3 protein is CASSQRGGVPGELFF. CDR3 nucleotide sequence: TGCGCCAGCAGCCAGCGGGGGGGCGTACCCGGGGAGCTGTTTTTT. The V gene is TRBV4-3, the J gene TRBJ2-2; 9 bases are shared with TRBD2. The CDR3 consists of 15 residues. Germline V gene data show CDR1 as LGHNA and CDR2 as YSLEER. V gave up 3 bases and J gave up 6 bases; unmatched junction bases: 5.

V gene TRBV12-5 combines with J gene TRBJ2-5; 10 nucleotides align to TRBD1. The CDR3 contains 15 residues. The trim removed 4 bases at V and 5 bases at J, leaving 7 bases unmatched. CDR1 and CDR2 from the germline V gene are LGHNT and FRNRAP. The CDR3: CASGWGTGEGETQYF. In nucleotides, the CDR3 is TGTGCTAGTGGTTGGGGGACAGGGGAAGGGGAGACCCAGTACTTC.